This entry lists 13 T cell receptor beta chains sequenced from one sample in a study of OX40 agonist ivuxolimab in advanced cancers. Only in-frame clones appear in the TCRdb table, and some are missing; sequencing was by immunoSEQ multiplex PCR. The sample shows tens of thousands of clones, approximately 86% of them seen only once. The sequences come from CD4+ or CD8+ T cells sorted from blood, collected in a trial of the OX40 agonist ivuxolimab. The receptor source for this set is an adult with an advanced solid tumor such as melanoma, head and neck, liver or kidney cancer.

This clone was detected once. This CDR3 reads CASSLNLAGEETQYF. The CDR3 DNA is TGTGCCAGCAGCTTAAACCTGGCAGGGGAGGAGACCCAGTACTTC. This sequence joins TRBV7-9 and TRBJ2-5, with D possibly matching TRBD1 (6 bases). Trimming removed 2 bases at V and 5 bases at J, with 15 bases between. Germline values: CDR1 SEHNR, CDR2 FQNEAQ (reference sequence). The CDR3 runs to 15 residues.

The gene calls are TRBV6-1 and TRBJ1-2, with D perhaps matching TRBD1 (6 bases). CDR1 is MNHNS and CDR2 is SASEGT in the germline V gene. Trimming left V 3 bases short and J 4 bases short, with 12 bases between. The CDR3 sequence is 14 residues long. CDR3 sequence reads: CASSDPQGTYGYTF. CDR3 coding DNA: TGTGCCAGCAGTGACCCACAGGGCACCTATGGCTACACCTTC.

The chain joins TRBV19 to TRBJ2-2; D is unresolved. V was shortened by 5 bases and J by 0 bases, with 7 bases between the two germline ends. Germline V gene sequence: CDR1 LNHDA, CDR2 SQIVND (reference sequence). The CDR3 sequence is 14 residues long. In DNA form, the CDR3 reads TGTGCCAGTAGTGAACAGACGAACACCGGGGAGCTGTTTTTT. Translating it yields CASSEQTNTGELFF.

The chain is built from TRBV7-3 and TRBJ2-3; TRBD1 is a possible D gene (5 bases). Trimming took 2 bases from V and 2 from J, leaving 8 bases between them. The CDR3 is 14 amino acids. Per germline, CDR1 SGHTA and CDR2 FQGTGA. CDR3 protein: CASSLQGYTDTQYF. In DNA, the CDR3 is TGTGCCAGCAGCTTACAGGGATACACAGATACGCAGTATTTT. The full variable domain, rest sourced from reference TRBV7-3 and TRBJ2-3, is GAGVSQTPSNKVTEKGKYVELRCDPISGHTALYWYRQSLGQGPEFLIYFQGTGAADDSGLPNDRFFAVRPEGSVSTLKIQRTERGDSAVYLCASSLQGYTDTQYFGPGTRLTVL.

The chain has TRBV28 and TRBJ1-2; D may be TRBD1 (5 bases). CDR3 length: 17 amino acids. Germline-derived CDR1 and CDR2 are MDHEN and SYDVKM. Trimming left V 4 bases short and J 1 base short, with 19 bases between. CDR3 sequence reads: CASSSGQGFGVNYGYTF. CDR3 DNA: TGTGCCAGCAGTTCCGGCCAGGGTTTTGGAGTTAACTATGGCTACACCTTC.

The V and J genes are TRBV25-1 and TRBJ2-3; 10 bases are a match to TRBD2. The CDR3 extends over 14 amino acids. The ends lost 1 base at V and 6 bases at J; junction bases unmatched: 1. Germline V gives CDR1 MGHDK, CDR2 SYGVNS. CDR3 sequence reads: CASSESSGGDTQYF. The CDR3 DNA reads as TGTGCCAGCAGTGAATCTAGCGGGGGTGATACGCAGTATTTT.

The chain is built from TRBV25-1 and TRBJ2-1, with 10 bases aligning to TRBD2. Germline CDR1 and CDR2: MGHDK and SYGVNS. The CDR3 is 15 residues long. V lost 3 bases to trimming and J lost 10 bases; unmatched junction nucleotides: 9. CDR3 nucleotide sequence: TGTGCCAGCAGTGACACTAGCGGGGATCTCAGGGAGCAGTTCTTC. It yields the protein CASSDTSGDLREQFF.

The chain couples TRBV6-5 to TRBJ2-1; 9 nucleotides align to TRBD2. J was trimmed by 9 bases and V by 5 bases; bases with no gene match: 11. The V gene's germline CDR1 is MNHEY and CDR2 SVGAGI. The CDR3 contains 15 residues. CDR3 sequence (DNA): TGTGCCAGCAGTAGACTAGCGGCTAGTTCCAGTGAGCAGTTCTTC. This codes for CASSRLAASSSEQFF.

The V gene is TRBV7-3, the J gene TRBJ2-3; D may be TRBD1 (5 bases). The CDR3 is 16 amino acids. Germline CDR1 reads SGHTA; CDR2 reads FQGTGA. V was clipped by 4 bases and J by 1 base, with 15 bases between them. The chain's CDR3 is CASSSGMGWGTDTQYF. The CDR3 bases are TGTGCCAGCAGCTCAGGGATGGGTTGGGGCACAGATACGCAGTATTTT.

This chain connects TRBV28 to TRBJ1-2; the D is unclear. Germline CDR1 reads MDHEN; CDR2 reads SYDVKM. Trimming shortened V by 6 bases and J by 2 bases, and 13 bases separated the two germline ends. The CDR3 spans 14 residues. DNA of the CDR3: TGTGCCAGCAGACCTGGACTGCAAAACTATGGCTACACCTTC. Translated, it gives CASRPGLQNYGYTF.

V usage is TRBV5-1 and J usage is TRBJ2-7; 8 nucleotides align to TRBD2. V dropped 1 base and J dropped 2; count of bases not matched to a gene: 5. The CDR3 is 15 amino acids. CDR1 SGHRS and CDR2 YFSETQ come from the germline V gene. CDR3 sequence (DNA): TGCGCCAGCAGCTTGTCAGGGACTAGAACCTACGAGCAGTACTTC. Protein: CASSLSGTRTYEQYF.

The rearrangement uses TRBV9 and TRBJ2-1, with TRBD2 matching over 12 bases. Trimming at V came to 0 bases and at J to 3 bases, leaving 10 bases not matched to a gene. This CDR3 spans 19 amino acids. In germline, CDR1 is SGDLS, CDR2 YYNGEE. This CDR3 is CASSVGLAGDEGFYNEQFF. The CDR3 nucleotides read TGTGCCAGCAGCGTAGGACTAGCGGGGGATGAGGGTTTCTACAATGAGCAGTTCTTC.

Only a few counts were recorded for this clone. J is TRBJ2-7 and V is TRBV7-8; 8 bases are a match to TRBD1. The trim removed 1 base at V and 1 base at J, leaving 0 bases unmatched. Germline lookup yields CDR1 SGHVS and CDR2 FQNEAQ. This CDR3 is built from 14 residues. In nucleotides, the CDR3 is TGTGCCAGCAGCTTAGGGACAGGGTCCTACGAGCAGTACTTC. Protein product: CASSLGTGSYEQYF.